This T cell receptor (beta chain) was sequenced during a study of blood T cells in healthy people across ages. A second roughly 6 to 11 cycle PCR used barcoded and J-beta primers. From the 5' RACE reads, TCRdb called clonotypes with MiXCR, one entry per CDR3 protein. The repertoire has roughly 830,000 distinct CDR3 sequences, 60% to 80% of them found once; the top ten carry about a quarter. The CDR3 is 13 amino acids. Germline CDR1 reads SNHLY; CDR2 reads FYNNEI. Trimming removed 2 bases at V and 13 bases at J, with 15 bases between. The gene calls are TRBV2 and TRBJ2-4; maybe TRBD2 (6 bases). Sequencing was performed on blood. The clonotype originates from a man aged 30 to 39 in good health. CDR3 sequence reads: CASSESRGVGQYF. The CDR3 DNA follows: TGTGCCAGCAGTGAATCCCGCGGGGTAGGGCAGTACTTC.